The clone carrying this T cell receptor beta chain was seen more than once but under ten times. Its antigen is currently unknown. The data stem from a study of T cell repertoires in cytomegalovirus infection. Study-wide context: Public TCR beta signature analysis indicated the presence of both CMV infection and matching HLA type.

TCRdb reprocessed the reads via MiXCR and lists one record per CDR3 protein. The sample contains 450,000 to 550,000 distinct CDR3 sequences, under 55% of which appear only once. This material consisted of cultured PBMCs, taken from culture after CMV antigen stimulation. The TCR was taken from a human donor in good health (CMV status not recorded). Some clones in this sample may be carry-over from other donors' samples.

CDR3 loop: CASTKGPYGYTF. CDR3 bases: TGTGCCAGCACCAAAGGGCCGTATGGCTACACCTTC. The chain employs TRBV7-9 and TRBJ1-2; no definite D call. The germline V gene has CDR1 SEHNR and CDR2 FQNEAQ (reference sequence). This CDR3 comprises 12 residues. V shed 7 bases and J shed 5 bases, with 11 bases lying between them.